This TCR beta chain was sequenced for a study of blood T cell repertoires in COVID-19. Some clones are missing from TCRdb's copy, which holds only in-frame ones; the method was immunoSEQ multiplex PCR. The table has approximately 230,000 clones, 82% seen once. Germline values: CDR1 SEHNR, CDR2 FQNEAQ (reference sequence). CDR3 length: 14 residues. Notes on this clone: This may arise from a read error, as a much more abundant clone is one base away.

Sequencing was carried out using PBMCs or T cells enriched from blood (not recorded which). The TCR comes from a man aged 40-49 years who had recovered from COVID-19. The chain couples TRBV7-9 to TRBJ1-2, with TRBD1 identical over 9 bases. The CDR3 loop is CASSPGQGNYGHTF. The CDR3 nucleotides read TGTGCCAGCAGCCCGGGACAGGGAAACTATGGCCACACCTTC. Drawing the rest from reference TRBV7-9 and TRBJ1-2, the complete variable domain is DTGVSQNPRHKITKRGQNVTFRCDPISEHNRLYWYRQTLGQGPEFLTYFQNEAQLEKSRLLSDRFSAERPKGSFSTLEIQRTEQGDSAMYLCASSPGQGNYGHTFGSGTRLTVV.